The rows below give T cell receptor beta chains drawn from one sample of a study of blood T cells in healthy people across ages. TCRdb used MiXCR to reprocess the 5' RACE reads, holding one entry per CDR3 protein. The sample lists around 500,000 distinct CDR3 sequences; around a quarter were seen once. The same data also contributed to another study, on T cells of mothers and their children.

The sequenced material came from blood. These receptors came from a boy aged 2 to 10 in good health. CDR3s include the opening cysteine and the closing phenylalanine or tryptophan. Fields, in order: clone size, D gene, J gene, CDR3 length, V gene, CDR3 protein, CDR3 DNA. A D gene is named only where the DNA matches it firmly. Expanded clones get a size class; other rows say once, few or many, or leave the size out.

>few|-|TRBJ2-5|15|TRBV14
CASSQDLWTLETQYF
TGTGCCAGCAGCCAAGATCTGTGGACTTTGGAGACCCAGTACTTC
>few|-|TRBJ1-2|15|TRBV6-4
CASSPQPALLNGYTF
TGTGCCAGCAGTCCCCAACCGGCCCTCTTAAATGGCTACACCTTC
>few|-|TRBJ1-1|13|TRBV10-3
CAIVDVLNTEAFF
TGTGCCATCGTGGACGTTTTGAACACTGAAGCTTTCTTT
>few|-|TRBJ1-1|9|TRBV29-1
CSARGEAFF
TGCAGCGCCAGAGGAGAAGCTTTCTTT
>few|-|TRBJ1-1|14|TRBV3-1
CASSQDGDGTEAFF
TGTGCCAGCAGCCAAGATGGGGATGGCACTGAAGCTTTCTTT
>-|-|TRBJ2-1|14|TRBV12-3/TRBV12-4
CASSLGGFGYEQFF
TGTGCCAGCAGTTTAGGGGGGTTCGGTTATGAGCAGTTCTTC
>-|TRBD1|TRBJ1-1|15|TRBV11-2
CASSLVGTGNTEAFF
TGTGCCAGCAGCTTAGTAGGGACAGGGAACACTGAAGCTTTCTTT
>once|TRBD2|TRBJ2-7|15|TRBV7-2
CASSLFISGTYEQYF
TGTGCCAGCAGCTTATTCATTAGCGGGACGTACGAGCAGTACTTC
>-|-|TRBJ1-3|14|TRBV12-3/TRBV12-4
CASRGSQRGNTIYF
TGTGCCAGCAGGGGCTCCCAGCGCGGAAACACCATATATTTT
>few|-|TRBJ2-5|17|TRBV29-1
CSVEDYTTGKGLETQYF
TGCAGCGTTGAAGACTACACAACGGGCAAGGGGCTGGAGACCCAGTACTTC
>few|-|TRBJ1-2|13|TRBV30
CAWSVAGTYGYTF
TGTGCCTGGAGTGTAGCAGGGACCTATGGCTACACCTTC
>-|-|TRBJ2-7|16|TRBV7-9
CASSLVGAGRDYEQYF
TGTGCCAGCAGCTTAGTAGGTGCGGGGAGAGACTACGAGCAGTACTTC
>-|TRBD1|TRBJ1-5|17|TRBV12-3/TRBV12-4
CASSLDRDRGLNQPQHF
TGTGCCAGCAGTTTAGACCGGGACAGGGGACTTAATCAGCCCCAGCATTTT
>-|-|TRBJ2-7|12|TRBV7-9
CASLGGGTEQYF
TGTGCCAGCCTCGGTGGAGGGACCGAGCAGTACTTC
>few|-|TRBJ1-2|13|TRBV30
CALREASYYGYTF
TGTGCCTTACGGGAGGCATCCTACTATGGCTACACCTTC
>few|-|TRBJ2-7|15|TRBV19
CASSIAGATSYEQYF
TGTGCCAGTAGTATAGCGGGAGCGACCTCCTACGAGCAGTACTTC
>-|TRBD1|TRBJ2-4|14|TRBV10-1
CASSDGQGKNIQYF
TGCGCCAGCAGTGACGGACAGGGGAAAAACATTCAGTACTTC
>-|TRBD1|TRBJ2-1|14|TRBV18
CACSGTVYYNEQFF
TGTGCCTGCTCGGGGACAGTTTACTACAATGAGCAGTTCTTC
>-|TRBD1|TRBJ2-2|14|TRBV12-3/TRBV12-4
CASSWDRGSGELFF
TGTGCCAGCAGTTGGGACAGGGGCTCCGGGGAGCTGTTTTTT
>few|-|TRBJ2-1|18|TRBV6-2/TRBV6-3
CASSSGTGPLAGYNEQFF
TGTGCCAGCAGTTCTGGGACAGGTCCCCTAGCGGGATACAATGAGCAGTTCTTC